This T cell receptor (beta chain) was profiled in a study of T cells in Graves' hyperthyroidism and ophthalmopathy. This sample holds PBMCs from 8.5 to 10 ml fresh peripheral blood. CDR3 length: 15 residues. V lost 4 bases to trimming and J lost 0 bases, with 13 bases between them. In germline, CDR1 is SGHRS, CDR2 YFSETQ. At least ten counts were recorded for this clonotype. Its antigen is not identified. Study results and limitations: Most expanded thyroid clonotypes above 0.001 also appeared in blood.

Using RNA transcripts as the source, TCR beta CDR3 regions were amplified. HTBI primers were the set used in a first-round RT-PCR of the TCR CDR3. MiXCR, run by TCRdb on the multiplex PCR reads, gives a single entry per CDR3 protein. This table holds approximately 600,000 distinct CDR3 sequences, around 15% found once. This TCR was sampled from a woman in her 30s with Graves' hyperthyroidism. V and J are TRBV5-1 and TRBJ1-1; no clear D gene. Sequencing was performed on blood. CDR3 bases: TGCGCCAGCAGCCCGCGTGTGCCCGTGAACACTGAAGCTTTCTTT. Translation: CASSPRVPVNTEAFF.